These 19 T cell receptor beta chains came from one sample sequenced in a study of OX40 agonist ivuxolimab in advanced cancers. Profiled with immunoSEQ multiplex PCR; TCRdb holds only in-frame clones, not every one. The sample shows 50,000 to 75,000 clones, 91% of them seen only once. The specimen was CD4+ or CD8+ T cells sorted from blood, collected in a trial of the OX40 agonist ivuxolimab. The receptors come from an adult with an advanced solid tumor such as melanoma, head and neck, liver or kidney cancer.

The genes are TRBV28 and TRBJ1-5; tentatively, D is TRBD1 (5 bases). Germline CDR1 is MDHEN and CDR2 is SYDVKM. CDR3 length: 15 residues. Trimming removed 1 base from V and 0 bases from J, with 7 bases in between. Here the CDR3 reads CASSLSTDSNQPQHF. CDR3 coding DNA: TGTGCCAGCAGTTTATCGACAGATAGCAATCAGCCCCAGCATTTT.

This chain uses TRBV4-2 with TRBJ1-1; no clear D. CDR1 is LGHNA and CDR2 is YNFKEQ in the germline V gene. The CDR3 sequence is 15 residues long. Trimming took off 4 bases at V and 0 bases at J, with 12 bases between the two ends. In DNA, the CDR3 is TGTGCCAGCAGCCCCCCGGGGTACATGAACACTGAAGCTTTCTTT. This translates into CASSPPGYMNTEAFF.

J is TRBJ2-5 and V is TRBV9; D possibly matches TRBD1 or TRBD2 (6 bases each). Germline-derived CDR1 and CDR2 are SGDLS and YYNGEE. This CDR3 spans 14 amino acids. Trimming removed 3 bases from V and 2 bases from J, with 11 bases in between. CDR3 region: CASSEGGRQETQYF. CDR3 nucleotides: TGTGCCAGCAGCGAGGGGGGACGGCAAGAGACCCAGTACTTC.

V usage is TRBV11-2 and J usage is TRBJ1-5; D call uncertain. The germline CDR1 and CDR2 sequences are SGHAT and FQNNGV. The CDR3 spans 15 residues. The ends were cut back, 1 base at V and 3 bases at J, with 10 bases in the middle. Written as DNA, the CDR3 is TGTGCCAGCAGCTTAGGGCAGGCCATCAATCAGCCCCAGCATTTT. Its protein product is CASSLGQAINQPQHF.

The chain recombines TRBV5-6 with TRBJ1-1; D is unresolved. Trimming took 4 bases from V and 1 from J, leaving 11 bases between them. Looked up from germline, CDR1 is SGHDT and CDR2 is YYEEEE. The CDR3 is 14 residues long. This CDR3 reads CASSPDHPNTEAFF. The CDR3 DNA reads as TGTGCCAGCAGCCCCGACCATCCGAACACTGAAGCTTTCTTT. Full variable domain (remainder filled in from reference TRBV5-6 and TRBJ1-1): DAGVTQSPTHLIKTRGQQVTLRCSPKSGHDTVSWYQQALGQGPQFIFQYYEEEERQRGNFPDRFSGHQFPNYSSELNVNALLLGDSALYLCASSPDHPNTEAFFGQGTRLTVV.

The rearrangement joins TRBV13 to TRBJ1-1, with 10 bases lining up with TRBD1. This CDR3 region has 15 residues. V lost 5 bases and J lost 12; bases outside the gene matches: 15. Germline lookup yields CDR1 PRHDT and CDR2 FYEKMQ (reference sequence). Here the CDR3 DNA reads TGTGCCAGCAGCATCCGAACCGGGACAGGGGATGGGACTTTCTTT. It translates to CASSIRTGTGDGTFF.

The gene calls are TRBV21-1 and TRBJ1-5; the table's D call, TRBD1, was not checked against the DNA. TRBV21-1 is a known pseudogene. The CDR3 covers 17 residues. The CDR3 DNA reads TGTGCCAGCAGCAACGTCGTGGACAGCCATAGCAATCAGCCCCAGCATTTT. As protein: CASSNVVDSHSNQPQHF.

The chain joins TRBV2 to TRBJ2-1; TRBD2 might be the D (7 bases). The CDR3 contains 17 residues. The ends were cut back, 8 bases at V and 10 bases at J, with 30 bases in the middle. Germline lookup yields CDR1 SNHLY and CDR2 FYNNEI. The CDR3 loop reads CASSERVLGGQTGEQFF. Written as DNA, the CDR3 is TGTGCCAGCTCAGAAAGGGTCCTGGGGGGGCAAACCGGGGAGCAGTTCTTC.

This chain links TRBV27 with TRBJ2-5; D is possibly TRBD2 (6 bases). V gave up 2 bases and J gave up 5 bases, with 12 bases separating them. Germline CDR1 and CDR2: MNHEY and SMNVEV (reference sequence). The CDR3 runs to 14 residues. CDR3 region: CASSLTGGEETQYF. The CDR3 coding sequence is TGTGCCAGCAGTTTAACCGGGGGTGAGGAGACCCAGTACTTC.

This chain links TRBV28 with TRBJ1-2; TRBD1 aligns across 9 bases. The CDR3 contains 16 residues. Germline V lookup: CDR1 MDHEN, CDR2 SYDVKM. The trim removed 5 bases at V and 4 bases at J, leaving 11 bases unmatched. CDR3 protein: CASSPPLGQGGYGYTF. DNA of the CDR3: TGTGCCAGCAGTCCTCCGTTGGGACAGGGAGGCTATGGCTACACCTTC.

The chain uses TRBV5-4 and TRBJ2-7; 9 bases fit TRBD1. CDR3 length: 15 amino acids. Germline V lookup: CDR1 SGHNT, CDR2 YYREEE (reference sequence). V was pared by 4 bases and J by 5 bases, with 10 bases of the junction left unmatched. CDR3 sequence: CASSLAGQGNDEQYF. CDR3 sequence (DNA): TGTGCCAGCAGCCTGGCGGGACAGGGTAACGACGAGCAGTACTTC.

The CDR3, as DNA: TGTGCCAGCAGCGCCGGACCGGACAGGGTATATGGCTACACCTTC. Its protein product is CASSAGPDRVYGYTF. The rearrangement links TRBV11-3 to TRBJ1-2; 8 bases match TRBD1. Trimming cost V 5 bases and J 5 bases; bases outside gene matches: 10. The CDR3 is made up of 15 amino acids. Germline V lookup: CDR1 SGHNT, CDR2 YENEEA.

J is TRBJ1-6 and V is TRBV9; a weak D match, TRBD1 (6 bases). V was trimmed by 3 bases and J by 4 bases, leaving 17 bases between them. Germline CDR1 reads SGDLS; CDR2 reads YYNGEE. The CDR3 consists of 17 residues. The CDR3 DNA is TGTGCCAGCAGCGCGGGACAAGCATTGGATTATAATTCACCCCTCCACTTT. Its translation: CASSAGQALDYNSPLHF.

CDR3 sequence: CAAHRPGGELFF. Here the CDR3 DNA reads TGTGCCGCTCACAGGCCTGGCGGGGAGCTGTTTTTT. The chain carries TRBV19 and TRBJ2-2, with D possibly TRBD1 on 5 matching bases. CDR1 is LNHDA and CDR2 is SQIVND in the germline V gene (reference sequence). The CDR3 totals 12 residues. Deletions cut 11 bases from V and 7 bases from J, with 14 bases between.

The V and J genes are TRBV11-2 and TRBJ2-5; D remains unclear. Germline values: CDR1 SGHAT, CDR2 FQNNGV. The CDR3 runs 15 residues. V lost 0 bases and J 5 bases, leaving 13 bases between the germline ends. The CDR3 DNA sequence: TGTGCCAGCAGCTTAGAAATTGCAGGTCGGGAGACCCAGTACTTC. It yields the protein CASSLEIAGRETQYF.

The chain links TRBV18 to TRBJ1-6; weak D call: TRBD1 (6 bases). The CDR3 is 14 residues long. Germline assignment: CDR1 KGHSH and CDR2 LQKENI. Trimming removed 2 bases at V and 8 bases at J, with 10 bases between. DNA for the CDR3: TGTGCCAGCTCACCAATCGGGGGCGATTCACCCCTCCACTTT. Translation: CASSPIGGDSPLHF.

The table lists this clone with a few counts. This chain links TRBV2 with TRBJ2-6; 9 nucleotides line up with TRBD2. The germline V gene has CDR1 SNHLY and CDR2 FYNNEI. J lost 3 bases, V lost 5 bases, and 5 bases had no gene match. CDR3 length equals 16 residues. In nucleotides, the CDR3 is TGTGCCAGCAGTCATAGCGGGGGTGGTGGGGCCAACGTCCTGACTTTC. It encodes CASSHSGGGGANVLTF.

The V call is TRBV9, the J call TRBJ1-1; D gene ambiguous. Germline V lookup: CDR1 SGDLS, CDR2 YYNGEE. CDR3 length: 14 residues. V dropped 1 base and J dropped 1 base, with 8 bases sitting between them. CDR3 in amino acids: CASSVTERNTEAFF. The CDR3 region has the DNA TGTGCCAGCAGCGTAACAGAAAGGAACACTGAAGCTTTCTTT.

This chain links TRBV7-9 with TRBJ2-2; 7 bases match TRBD1. The trim removed 1 base at V and 6 bases at J, leaving 5 bases unmatched. The CDR3 covers 15 residues. Germline-derived CDR1 and CDR2 are SEHNR and FQNEAQ (reference sequence). The CDR3 sequence: CASSLGTGGSGELFF. The CDR3 DNA reads TGTGCCAGCAGCTTAGGGACAGGAGGATCCGGGGAGCTGTTTTTT. The full variable domain, with the rest looked up from reference TRBV7-9 and TRBJ2-2, is DTGVSQNPRHKITKRGQNVTFRCDPISEHNRLYWYRQTLGQGPEFLTYFQNEAQLEKSRLLSDRFSAERPKGSFSTLEIQRTEQGDSAMYLCASSLGTGGSGELFFGEGSRLTVL.